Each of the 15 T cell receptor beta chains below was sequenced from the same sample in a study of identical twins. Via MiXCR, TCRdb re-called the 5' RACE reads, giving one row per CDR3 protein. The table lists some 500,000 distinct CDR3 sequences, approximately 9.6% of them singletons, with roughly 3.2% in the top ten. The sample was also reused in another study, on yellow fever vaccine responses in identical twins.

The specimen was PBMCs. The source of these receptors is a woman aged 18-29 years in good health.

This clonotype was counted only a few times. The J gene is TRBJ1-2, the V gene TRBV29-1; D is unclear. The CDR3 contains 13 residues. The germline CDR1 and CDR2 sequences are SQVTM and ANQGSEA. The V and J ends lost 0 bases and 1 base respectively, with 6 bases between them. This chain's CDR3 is CSVEEHNNYGYTF. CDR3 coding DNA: TGCAGCGTTGAAGAACACAATAACTATGGCTACACCTTC.

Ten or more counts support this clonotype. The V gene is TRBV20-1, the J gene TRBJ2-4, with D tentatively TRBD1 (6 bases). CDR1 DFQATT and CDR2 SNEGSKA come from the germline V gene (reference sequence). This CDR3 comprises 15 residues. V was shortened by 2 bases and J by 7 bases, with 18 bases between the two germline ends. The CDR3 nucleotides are TGCAGTGCTAGAAAAACCATCTGGACAGACAACATTCAGTACTTC. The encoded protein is CSARKTIWTDNIQYF.

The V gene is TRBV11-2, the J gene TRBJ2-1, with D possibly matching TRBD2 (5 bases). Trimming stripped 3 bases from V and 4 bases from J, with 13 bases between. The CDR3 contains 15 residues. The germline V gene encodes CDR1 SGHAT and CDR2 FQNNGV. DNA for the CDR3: TGTGCCAGCAGCTTGGCTAGCATCGTTTACAATGAGCAGTTCTTC. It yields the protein CASSLASIVYNEQFF.

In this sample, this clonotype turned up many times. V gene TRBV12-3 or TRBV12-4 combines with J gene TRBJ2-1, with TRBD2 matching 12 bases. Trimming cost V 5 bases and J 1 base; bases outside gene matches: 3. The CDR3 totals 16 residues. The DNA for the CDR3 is TGTGCCAGCAGTCAACTAGCGGGAGGTTCCTACAATGAGCAGTTCTTC. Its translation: CASSQLAGGSYNEQFF.

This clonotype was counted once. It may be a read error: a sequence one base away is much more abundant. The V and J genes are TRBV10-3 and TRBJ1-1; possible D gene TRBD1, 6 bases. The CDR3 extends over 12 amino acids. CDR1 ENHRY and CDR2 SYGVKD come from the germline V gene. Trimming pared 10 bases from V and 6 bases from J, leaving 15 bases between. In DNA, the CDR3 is TGTGCCACCGGACAGCGAGGGTCTGAAGCTTTCTTT. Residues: CATGQRGSEAFF.

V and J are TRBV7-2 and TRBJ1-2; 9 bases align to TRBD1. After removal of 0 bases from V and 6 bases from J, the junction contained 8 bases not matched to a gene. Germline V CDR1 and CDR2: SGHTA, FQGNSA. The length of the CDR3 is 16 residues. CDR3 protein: CASSLAPTTGGNGYTF. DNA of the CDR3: TGTGCCAGCAGCTTAGCGCCAACAACAGGGGGCAATGGCTACACCTTC.

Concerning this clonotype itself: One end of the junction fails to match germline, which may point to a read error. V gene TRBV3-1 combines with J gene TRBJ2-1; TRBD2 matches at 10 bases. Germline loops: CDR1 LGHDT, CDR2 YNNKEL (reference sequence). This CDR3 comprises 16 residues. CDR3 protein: CWHSQISLAGDNEQFF. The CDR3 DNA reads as TGCTGGCACAGCCAAATCTCCCTAGCGGGGGACAATGAGCAGTTCTTC.

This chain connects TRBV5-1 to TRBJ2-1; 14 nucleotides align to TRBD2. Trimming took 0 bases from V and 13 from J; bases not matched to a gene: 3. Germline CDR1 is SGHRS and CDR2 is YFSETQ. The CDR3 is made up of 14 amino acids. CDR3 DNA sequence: TGCGCCAGCAGCTTGGGACTAGCGGGGGGGGCCCAGTTCTTC. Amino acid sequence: CASSLGLAGGAQFF.

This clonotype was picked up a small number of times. The CDR3 DNA reads TGTGCCAGTAGTAGGGACCTGCCCACCGGGGAGCTGTTTTTT. It codes for CASSRDLPTGELFF. The V and J genes are TRBV19 and TRBJ2-2; D is perhaps TRBD1 or TRBD2 (5 bases each). The CDR3 loop spans 14 amino acids. Trimming removed 4 bases from V and 4 bases from J, with 10 bases in between. Germline lookup yields CDR1 LNHDA and CDR2 SQIVND (reference sequence).

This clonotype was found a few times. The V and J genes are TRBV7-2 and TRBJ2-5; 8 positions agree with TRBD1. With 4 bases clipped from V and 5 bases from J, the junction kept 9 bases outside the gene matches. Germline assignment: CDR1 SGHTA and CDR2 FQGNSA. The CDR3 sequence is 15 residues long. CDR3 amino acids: CASSSDRGKRETQYF. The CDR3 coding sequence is TGTGCCAGCAGCTCAGACAGGGGAAAACGGGAGACCCAGTACTTC.

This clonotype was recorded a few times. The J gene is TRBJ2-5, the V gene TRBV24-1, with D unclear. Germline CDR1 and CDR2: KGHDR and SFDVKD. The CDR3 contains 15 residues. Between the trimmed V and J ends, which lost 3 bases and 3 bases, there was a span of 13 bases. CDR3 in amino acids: CATSDPRTTKETQYF. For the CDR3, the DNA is TGTGCCACCAGTGATCCCCGGACCACGAAAGAGACCCAGTACTTC.

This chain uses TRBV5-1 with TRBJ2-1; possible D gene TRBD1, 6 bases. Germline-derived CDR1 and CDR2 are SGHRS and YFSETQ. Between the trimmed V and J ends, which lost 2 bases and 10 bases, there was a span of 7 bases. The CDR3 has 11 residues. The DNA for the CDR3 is TGCGCCAGCAGCTTCACAGGGGAGCAGTTCTTC. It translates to CASSFTGEQFF.

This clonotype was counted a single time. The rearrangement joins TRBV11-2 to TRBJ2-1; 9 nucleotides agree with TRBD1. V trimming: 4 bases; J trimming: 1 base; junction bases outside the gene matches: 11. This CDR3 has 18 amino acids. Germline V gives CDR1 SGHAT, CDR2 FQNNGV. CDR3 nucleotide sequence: TGTGCCAGCAGCTACAAACAAACCGGACAGGGGTCCTACAATGAGCAGTTCTTC. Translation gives CASSYKQTGQGSYNEQFF.

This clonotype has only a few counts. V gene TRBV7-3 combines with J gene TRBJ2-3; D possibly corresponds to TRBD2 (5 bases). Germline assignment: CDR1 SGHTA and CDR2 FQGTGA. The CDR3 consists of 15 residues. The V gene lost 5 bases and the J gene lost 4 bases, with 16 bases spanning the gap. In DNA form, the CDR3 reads TGTGCCAGCAGCAGAGGATCTCTCGGGGCAGATACGCAGTATTTT. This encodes CASSRGSLGADTQYF.

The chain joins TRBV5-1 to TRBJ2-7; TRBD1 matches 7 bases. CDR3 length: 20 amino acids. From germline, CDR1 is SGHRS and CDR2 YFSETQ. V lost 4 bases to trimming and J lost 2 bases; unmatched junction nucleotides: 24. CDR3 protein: CASSPRTGLTDLFVTYEQYF. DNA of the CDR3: TGCGCCAGCAGCCCCCGGACAGGCCTTACTGATTTATTTGTGACCTACGAGCAGTACTTC.